These 25 T cell receptor beta chains came from one sample sequenced in a study of blood T cell repertoires in COVID-19. The protocol was immunoSEQ multiplex PCR, while the TCRdb copy is restricted to in-frame clones and leaves out a portion. The table has about 210,000 clones, roughly four fifths seen once. Sequencing input: peripheral blood. These TCRs come from a woman in her fifties or sixties with active or convalescent COVID-19.

CDR3: CSVEVVTTADTQYF. The CDR3 DNA reads TGCAGCGTTGAGGTGGTAACGACTGCAGATACGCAGTATTTT. The V gene is TRBV29-1, the J gene TRBJ2-3; D is undetermined. Germline V gene lookup returns CDR1 SQVTM and CDR2 ANQGSEA. The V end lost 3 bases, the J end lost 4 bases, and 14 bases lay between the germline ends. The CDR3 covers 14 residues.

The chain joins TRBV5-6 to TRBJ2-1, with D perhaps TRBD1 (5 bases). CDR1 SGHDT and CDR2 YYEEEE come from the germline V gene. The CDR3 is 14 residues long. Trimming pared 3 bases from V and 2 bases from J, leaving 9 bases between. The CDR3 nucleotides are TGTGCCAGCAGCTCTGGACACCCCTACAATGAGCAGTTCTTC. It yields the protein CASSSGHPYNEQFF. Full variable domain (remainder filled in from reference TRBV5-6 and TRBJ2-1): DAGVTQSPTHLIKTRGQQVTLRCSPKSGHDTVSWYQQALGQGPQFIFQYYEEEERQRGNFPDRFSGHQFPNYSSELNVNALLLGDSALYLCASSSGHPYNEQFFGPGTRLTVL.

The J gene is TRBJ1-2, the V gene TRBV28, with D possibly TRBD1 on 6 matching bases. Trimming pared 6 bases from V and 3 bases from J, leaving 17 bases between. The CDR3 extends over 15 amino acids. Germline lookup yields CDR1 MDHEN and CDR2 SYDVKM. The CDR3 loop is CASSQDSEGYYGYTF. As DNA, the CDR3 is TGTGCCAGCAGCCAGGACAGCGAGGGGTACTATGGCTACACCTTC.

The V call is TRBV5-1, the J call TRBJ1-1; 9 bases align to TRBD1. The CDR3 consists of 15 residues. From germline, CDR1 is SGHRS and CDR2 YFSETQ. The V segment lost 3 bases and the J segment 5 bases; nucleotides outside the gene matches: 8. The CDR3 region is CASSSRRTGDTEAFF. In nucleotides, the CDR3 is TGCGCCAGCAGCTCCCGCCGGACAGGGGATACTGAAGCTTTCTTT.

The chain joins TRBV28 to TRBJ2-1; TRBD2 matches 10 bases. The CDR3 contains 15 residues. Trimming took 5 bases from V and 5 from J; bases not matched to a gene: 6. Germline V gene sequence: CDR1 MDHEN, CDR2 SYDVKM. The CDR3 DNA reads as TGTGCCAGCAGTAAAGCGGGGGGGCTCAACAATGAGCAGTTCTTC. It is translated as CASSKAGGLNNEQFF.

This chain joins TRBV19 and TRBJ2-1; D might be TRBD1 (5 bases). The CDR3 has 17 amino acids. Germline V gene sequence: CDR1 LNHDA, CDR2 SQIVND (reference sequence). V gave up 3 bases and J gave up 9 bases, with 24 bases separating them. This CDR3 is CASSMFGRAGAPGEQFF. CDR3 bases: TGTGCCAGTAGTATGTTTGGTCGTGCTGGGGCCCCTGGTGAGCAGTTCTTC.

The rearrangement joins TRBV28 to TRBJ1-2; 11 positions agree with TRBD1. Trimming took 1 base from V and 4 from J; bases not matched to a gene: 5. There are 16 residues in the CDR3. The germline V gene has CDR1 MDHEN and CDR2 SYDVKM. CDR3 nucleotides: TGTGCCAGCAGTTTATTGGGGACAGGGGGAAGCTATGGCTACACCTTC. Translating gives CASSLLGTGGSYGYTF.

The chain is built from TRBV7-6 and TRBJ1-2; D not certain. Trimming stripped 3 bases from V and 6 bases from J, with 11 bases between. Germline-derived CDR1 and CDR2 are SGHVS and FNYEAQ. CDR3 length: 13 amino acids. This CDR3 is CASSFSGSHGYTF. The CDR3 region has the DNA TGTGCCAGCAGCTTCTCGGGGAGCCATGGCTACACCTTC.

Here the CDR3 DNA reads TGTGCCAGCAGCTTTGGACAGGGTAATGTCGGGGAGCTGTTTTTT. Its translation: CASSFGQGNVGELFF. V is TRBV3-1 (or the pseudogene TRBV3-2) and J is TRBJ2-2, with 8 bases matching TRBD1. The length of the CDR3 is 15 residues. The V gene's germline CDR1 is LGHDT and CDR2 YNNKEL (reference sequence). V gave up 5 bases and J gave up 7 bases; unmatched junction bases: 9.

The chain recombines TRBV19 with TRBJ2-2; perhaps TRBD2 as D (5 bases). This CDR3 has 14 residues. CDR1 is LNHDA, CDR2 SQIVND, per germline (reference sequence). The V and J ends lost 2 bases and 6 bases respectively, with 10 bases between them. DNA of the CDR3: TGTGCCAGTAGTATATCGGAGGAACCCGGGGAGCTGTTTTTT. Translated: CASSISEEPGELFF.

This clone has a single count. The rearrangement uses TRBV5-1 and TRBJ2-3; TRBD2 aligns across 8 bases. The V gene's germline CDR1 is SGHRS and CDR2 YFSETQ. This CDR3 is built from 18 residues. Losses at the gene ends were 0 bases for V and 5 bases for J; bases not matched to a gene: 14. In DNA form, the CDR3 reads TGCGCCAGCAGCTTGGAACGTAGCCGGGCGGGAGGAGGAGATACGCAGTATTTT. Translation: CASSLERSRAGGGDTQYF. Filled out from reference TRBV5-1 and TRBJ2-3, the complete variable domain reads KAGVTQTPRYLIKTRGQQVTLSCSPISGHRSVSWYQQTPGQGLQFLFEYFSETQRNKGNFPGRFSGRQFSNSRSEMNVSTLELGDSALYLCASSLERSRAGGGDTQYFGPGTRLTVL.

The V and J genes are TRBV25-1 and TRBJ1-1, with a possible D match to TRBD1 (5 bases). The germline V gene has CDR1 MGHDK and CDR2 SYGVNS. With 6 bases removed from V and 2 bases from J, the gap between germline ends came to 7 bases. CDR3 length: 12 amino acids. This CDR3 is CASRRGNTEAFF. The CDR3 nucleotides read TGTGCCAGCAGGCGGGGCAACACTGAAGCTTTCTTT.

The chain has TRBV6-5 and TRBJ1-1, with TRBD1 matching 8 bases. Germline CDR1 reads MNHEY; CDR2 reads SVGAGI. V shed 7 bases, J shed 3 bases, and the junction held 4 bases outside the gene matches. The CDR3 is 13 residues long. The CDR3 sequence is CASNQGADTEAFF. The CDR3 nucleotides are TGTGCCAGCAACCAGGGGGCGGACACTGAAGCTTTCTTT.

V and J are TRBV11-2 and TRBJ2-1, with a possible D match to TRBD1 (7 bases). Germline V gene lookup returns CDR1 SGHAT and CDR2 FQNNGV. The CDR3 has 15 residues. Trimming removed 6 bases at V and 6 bases at J, with 18 bases between. This CDR3 is CASSQGGVSLNEQFF. For the CDR3, the DNA is TGTGCCAGCAGTCAGGGGGGCGTGTCACTCAATGAGCAGTTCTTC.

This chain uses TRBV27 with TRBJ2-7; D is unclear. CDR1 is MNHEY and CDR2 is SMNVEV in the germline V gene (reference sequence). This CDR3 has 15 residues. V was cut by 9 bases and J by 4 bases, with 22 bases left in between. In DNA form, the CDR3 reads TGTGCCAGTTCCCGAACTTGGTCCGTAACGTACGAGCAGTACTTC. The encoded protein is CASSRTWSVTYEQYF.

The V and J genes are TRBV11-2 and TRBJ1-2, with TRBD1 matching over 8 bases. V shed 5 bases, J shed 5 bases, and the junction held 7 bases outside the gene matches. Germline V CDR1 and CDR2: SGHAT, FQNNGV. The CDR3 extends over 14 amino acids. The CDR3 sequence is CASSARDRRYGYTF. CDR3 sequence (DNA): TGTGCCAGCAGCGCGCGGGACAGGAGGTATGGCTACACCTTC.

This clone was recorded a few times. V usage is TRBV5-6 and J usage is TRBJ1-4; D remains ambiguous. Germline V gives CDR1 SGHDT, CDR2 YYEEEE. Trimming took off 2 bases at V and 6 bases at J, with 11 bases between the two ends. The CDR3 consists of 14 residues. The CDR3 DNA is TGTGCCAGCAGCTTTTATTCCCAGGATGAAAAACTGTTTTTT. Protein sequence: CASSFYSQDEKLFF. The variable domain in full, with the rest retrieved from reference TRBV5-6 and TRBJ1-4, is DAGVTQSPTHLIKTRGQQVTLRCSPKSGHDTVSWYQQALGQGPQFIFQYYEEEERQRGNFPDRFSGHQFPNYSSELNVNALLLGDSALYLCASSFYSQDEKLFFGSGTQLSVL.

V usage is TRBV5-1 and J usage is TRBJ2-7; D perhaps matches TRBD1 (5 bases). The CDR3 is 15 amino acids. Germline lookup yields CDR1 SGHRS and CDR2 YFSETQ. With 3 bases removed from V and 1 base from J, the gap between germline ends came to 14 bases. CDR3 residues: CASSSQGPPSYEQYF. The CDR3 DNA reads TGCGCCAGCAGCTCCCAGGGCCCCCCTTCCTACGAGCAGTACTTC.

The V gene is TRBV28, the J gene TRBJ1-1; 9 bases map to TRBD1. This CDR3 has 15 residues. Germline values: CDR1 MDHEN, CDR2 SYDVKM. The V gene end was trimmed by 6 bases and the J gene end by 5 bases; junction bases not matched to a gene: 10. CDR3 protein: CASRIQDRGGTEAFF. DNA of the CDR3: TGTGCCAGCAGAATTCAGGACAGGGGCGGGACTGAAGCTTTCTTT.

This chain connects TRBV2 to TRBJ2-7; 12 positions match TRBD1. This CDR3 has 13 residues. Unmatched junction bases numbered 4, after V lost 8 bases and J lost 5 bases. Germline CDR1 and CDR2: SNHLY and FYNNEI. In nucleotides, the CDR3 is TGTGCCAGCGCCGGGACAGGGGGCCACGAGCAGTACTTC. This gives the protein CASAGTGGHEQYF.

The chain employs TRBV2 and TRBJ1-2, with D possibly matching TRBD1 (6 bases). The V gene lost 1 base and the J gene lost 1 base, with 10 bases spanning the gap. From germline, CDR1 is SNHLY and CDR2 FYNNEI. This CDR3 comprises 15 residues. CDR3 sequence (DNA): TGTGCCAGCAGTGAAGGACAGGATTTTAACTATGGCTACACCTTC. It is translated as CASSEGQDFNYGYTF.

This chain joins TRBV9 and TRBJ1-4, with D hard to call. From germline, CDR1 is SGDLS and CDR2 YYNGEE. The germline V and J ends were trimmed by 0 bases and 5 bases, with 8 bases remaining between them. This CDR3 is 14 amino acids long. CDR3 DNA: TGTGCCAGCAGCGTAGATGAACAGAATGAAAAACTGTTTTTT. Protein sequence: CASSVDEQNEKLFF.

The chain links TRBV7-2 to TRBJ1-2; 7 bases are shared with TRBD1. Germline V gene sequence: CDR1 SGHTA, CDR2 FQGNSA. Trimming at V came to 5 bases and at J to 6 bases, leaving 12 bases not matched to a gene. The CDR3 covers 15 residues. CDR3 region: CASSKDRALSDGYTF. The CDR3 coding sequence is TGTGCCAGCAGCAAAGACAGGGCGTTATCGGATGGCTACACCTTC.

The chain uses TRBV9 and TRBJ1-2; D not certain. CDR1 is SGDLS, CDR2 YYNGEE, per germline. The CDR3 runs 13 residues. V gave up 1 base and J gave up 7 bases, with 11 bases separating them. The CDR3 bases are TGTGCCAGCAGCGTATTAGAGGGCGCTGGCTACACCTTC. As protein: CASSVLEGAGYTF. The full variable domain, rest sourced from reference TRBV9 and TRBJ1-2, is DSGVTQTPKHLITATGQRVTLRCSPRSGDLSVYWYQQSLDQGLQFLIQYYNGEERAKGNILERFSAQQFPDLHSELNLSSLELGDSALYFCASSVLEGAGYTFGSGTRLTVV.

This sequence joins TRBV5-4 and TRBJ2-2; a weak D match, TRBD1 (6 bases). The CDR3 sequence is 15 residues long. Per germline, CDR1 SGHNT and CDR2 YYREEE (reference sequence). Between the trimmed V and J ends, which lost 4 bases and 7 bases, there was a span of 17 bases. The chain's CDR3 is CASSVPLGQRGELFF. The CDR3 coding sequence is TGTGCCAGCAGCGTCCCCCTTGGACAGCGCGGGGAGCTGTTTTTT.